The 17 T cell receptor beta chains below come from one sample, sequenced in a study of CD8 T cells in Susac syndrome. RNA was extracted with the RNeasy kit, and a quantity of roughly 0.5 to 1 ug was reverse transcribed using random hexamers. TCRdb redid the calling of the immunoSEQ multiplex PCR reads with MiXCR, one entry per CDR3 protein. The data show approximately 270,000 distinct CDR3 sequences, roughly 95% seen once. What was sequenced was CD4+ T cells from PBMCs. All receptors come from a human donor with multiple sclerosis.

V and J are TRBV6-1 and TRBJ2-2; TRBD1 agrees at 7 bases. Trimming cost V 9 bases and J 1 base; bases outside gene matches: 11. Germline V gene lookup returns CDR1 MNHNS and CDR2 SASEGT. The CDR3 length is 16 residues. The CDR3 sequence is CARDRYRGWNTGELFF. The CDR3 coding sequence is TGTGCCAGGGACCGATACAGGGGATGGAACACCGGGGAGCTGTTTTTT.

The CDR3 DNA sequence: TGTGCCAGCAGTGAACCCGGGGCCACCCAAGAGACCCAGTACTTC. It codes for CASSEPGATQETQYF. The rearrangement uses TRBV6-1 and TRBJ2-5; D tentatively reads TRBD1 or TRBD2 (5 bases each). Trimming left V 2 bases short and J 1 base short, with 11 bases between. This CDR3 has 15 residues. Germline V gene sequence: CDR1 MNHNS, CDR2 SASEGT.

This chain joins TRBV4-1 and TRBJ2-3; TRBD2 agrees at 13 bases. CDR3 length: 17 residues. Germline CDR1 reads MGHRA; CDR2 reads YSYEKL. V dropped 3 bases and J dropped 0; count of bases not matched to a gene: 3. CDR3 residues: CASSQGLAGTSTDTQYF. The CDR3, as DNA: TGCGCCAGCAGCCAGGGACTAGCGGGGACTAGCACAGATACGCAGTATTTT.

This clonotype was found once. The CDR3 loop reads CASSLGGSGIETQYF. As DNA, the CDR3 is TGTGCCAGCAGTCTTGGGGGTAGCGGGATAGAGACCCAGTACTTC. The chain employs TRBV7-9 and TRBJ2-5; 8 bases line up with TRBD2. The J segment lost 4 bases and the V segment lost 6 bases, leaving 10 bases of the junction unmatched. This CDR3 contains 15 residues. The germline V gene encodes CDR1 SEHNR and CDR2 FQNEAQ (reference sequence).

V and J are TRBV4-2 and TRBJ2-1; D gene unclear. The ends were cut back, 3 bases at V and 7 bases at J, with 16 bases in the middle. CDR1 and CDR2 (germline): LGHNA, YNFKEQ. This CDR3 has 15 amino acids. This CDR3 reads CASSQDNQWANEQFF. In nucleotides, the CDR3 is TGTGCCAGCAGCCAGGATAACCAGTGGGCGAATGAGCAGTTCTTC.

The chain has TRBV18 and TRBJ1-2; D unclear. The germline gives CDR1 KGHSH, CDR2 LQKENI. V lost 1 base and J 2 bases, leaving 8 bases between the germline ends. The CDR3 is made up of 14 amino acids. The CDR3 protein is CASSPLQKNYGYTF. DNA of the CDR3: TGTGCCAGCTCACCACTACAGAAAAACTATGGCTACACCTTC. Supplemented by reference TRBV18 and TRBJ1-2, the full variable domain reads NAGVMQNPRHLVRRRGQEARLRCSPMKGHSHVYWYRQLPEEGLKFMVYLQKENIIDESGMPKERFSAEFPKEGPSILRIQQVVRGDSAAYFCASSPLQKNYGYTFGSGTRLTVV.

This chain uses TRBV29-1 with TRBJ1-5; 7 positions match TRBD1. The CDR3 loop spans 13 amino acids. Germline-derived CDR1 and CDR2 are SQVTM and ANQGSEA. After removal of 7 bases from V and 4 bases from J, the junction contained 7 bases not matched to a gene. CDR3 sequence: CSAGDRQNQPQHF. The CDR3 nucleotides are TGCAGCGCGGGGGACAGACAGAATCAGCCCCAGCATTTT.

This rearrangement joins TRBV27 to TRBJ2-7; D ambiguous. Germline CDR1 MNHEY, CDR2 SMNVEV (reference sequence). The CDR3 loop spans 17 amino acids. Trimming removed 1 base from V and 2 bases from J, with 18 bases in between. The CDR3: CASSLYEVGSPTYEQYF. CDR3 DNA: TGTGCCAGCAGTTTATACGAGGTGGGCTCCCCAACCTACGAGCAGTACTTC.

The gene calls are TRBV6-1 and TRBJ2-7, with 11 bases identical to TRBD1. CDR3 length: 16 amino acids. Unmatched junction bases numbered 13, after V lost 6 bases and J lost 6 bases. Looked up from germline, CDR1 is MNHNS and CDR2 is SASEGT. The CDR3 region is CASRPSPGQGGREQYV. DNA for the CDR3: TGTGCCAGCAGACCTAGTCCGGGACAGGGGGGCCGCGAGCAGTACGTC.

The J gene is TRBJ1-1, the V gene TRBV28, with D possibly TRBD1 on 6 matching bases. V was pared by 0 bases and J by 3 bases, with 8 bases between. This CDR3 is 14 amino acids long. Germline CDR1 and CDR2: MDHEN and SYDVKM. In nucleotides, the CDR3 is TGTGCCAGCAGTTTATGGGCAGGGGACACTGAAGCTTTCTTT. It codes for CASSLWAGDTEAFF.

The chain is built from TRBV9 and TRBJ2-1; 12 positions match TRBD2. With V trimmed by 0 bases and J by 3 bases, 4 bases remained unmatched. CDR1 is SGDLS, CDR2 YYNGEE, per germline. The CDR3 has 17 residues. CDR3 DNA sequence: TGTGCCAGCAGCGTAGAGACTAGCGGGGGCCTCTACAATGAGCAGTTCTTC. Protein product: CASSVETSGGLYNEQFF.

V gene TRBV6-5 combines with J gene TRBJ2-5; TRBD2 agrees at 9 bases. The CDR3 runs to 15 residues. V lost 0 bases to trimming and J lost 5 bases; unmatched junction nucleotides: 4. Germline-derived CDR1 and CDR2 are MNHEY and SVGAGI. This CDR3 reads CASSYSASGGETQYF. CDR3 nucleotides: TGTGCCAGCAGTTACTCGGCCAGCGGGGGGGAGACCCAGTACTTC.

The V gene is TRBV7-6, the J gene TRBJ1-2; 8 bases are shared with TRBD1. CDR3 length: 17 residues. Germline-derived CDR1 and CDR2 are SGHVS and FNYEAQ. V trimming: 5 bases; J trimming: 3 bases; junction bases outside the gene matches: 14. The CDR3 DNA reads as TGTGCCAGCAGCCATGGGACAGGATCTACACCCCACTATGGCTACACCTTC. It translates to CASSHGTGSTPHYGYTF.

This sequence joins TRBV5-1 and TRBJ2-5, with D maybe TRBD2 (6 bases). CDR1 and CDR2 (germline): SGHRS, YFSETQ. The CDR3 runs to 14 residues. Trimming stripped 4 bases from V and 1 base from J, with 11 bases between. The CDR3 sequence: CASSPGLLQETQYF. In DNA form, the CDR3 reads TGCGCCAGCAGCCCGGGACTTCTCCAAGAGACCCAGTACTTC.

This chain links TRBV5-4 with TRBJ1-2; 9 bases are shared with TRBD1. The germline gives CDR1 SGHNT, CDR2 YYREEE (reference sequence). CDR3 length: 15 residues. The junction had 9 bases not matched to a gene; V was cut back by 3 bases and J by 6 bases. The CDR3 sequence: CASSSAGTGSDGYTF. In DNA form, the CDR3 reads TGTGCCAGCAGCTCGGCCGGGACAGGGTCGGATGGCTACACCTTC. The full variable domain, in which reference TRBV5-4 and TRBJ1-2 provide the parts outside the CDR3, is ETGVTQSPTHLIKTRGQQVTLRCSSQSGHNTVSWYQQALGQGPQFIFQYYREEENGRGNFPPRFSGLQFPNYSSELNVNALELDDSALYLCASSSAGTGSDGYTFGSGTRLTVV.

The V and J genes are TRBV7-3 and TRBJ2-4; weak D call: TRBD1 (5 bases). The CDR3 consists of 14 residues. Germline assignment: CDR1 SGHTA and CDR2 FQGTGA. Trimming took 1 base from V and 9 from J, leaving 13 bases between them. The CDR3 DNA follows: TGTGCCAGCAGCTTAAGCAGACTGCAGGGCATTCAGTACTTC. Its translation: CASSLSRLQGIQYF.

This clonotype was found once. The chain combines TRBV28 with TRBJ2-7; D is possibly TRBD1 or TRBD2 (5 bases each). The germline gives CDR1 MDHEN, CDR2 SYDVKM. This CDR3 region has 13 residues. V was cut by 8 bases and J by 5 bases, with 16 bases left in between. The CDR3 sequence is CASHSGTTDEQYF. The CDR3 nucleotides read TGTGCCAGCCACTCCGGGACGACGGACGAGCAGTACTTC. Together with reference TRBV28 and TRBJ2-7, the CDR3 gives the full variable domain: DVKVTQSSRYLVKRTGEKVFLECVQDMDHENMFWYRQDPGLGLRLIYFSYDVKMKEKGDIPEGYSVSREKKERFSLILESASTNQTSMYLCASHSGTTDEQYFGPGTRLTVT.